Each of the 27 T cell receptor beta chains below was sequenced from the same sample in a study of blood T cell repertoires in COVID-19. Sequencing was performed with immunoSEQ multiplex PCR; in TCRdb, only in-frame clones are kept and a portion is missing. The sample lists approximately 500,000 clones, more than 75% occurring once. Sequencing input: PBMCs or T cells enriched from blood (not recorded which). These receptors all stem from a woman aged 40 to 55 who had recovered from COVID-19.

This chain joins TRBV5-1 and TRBJ2-3, with 8 positions matching TRBD2. The CDR3 contains 16 residues. J was trimmed by 2 bases and V by 1 base; bases with no gene match: 6. From germline, CDR1 is SGHRS and CDR2 YFSETQ. The CDR3 loop reads CASSLSAGGITDTQYF. The CDR3 DNA is TGCGCCAGCAGCTTGTCCGCGGGGGGTATCACAGATACGCAGTATTTT.

The V and J genes are TRBV3-1 (or the pseudogene TRBV3-2) and TRBJ1-6; D ambiguous. Germline values: CDR1 LGHDT, CDR2 YNNKEL (reference sequence). Deletions cut 1 base from V and 6 bases from J, with 4 bases between. This CDR3 is built from 13 residues. CDR3 sequence: CASSQVGNSPLHF. CDR3 coding DNA: TGTGCCAGCAGCCAAGTCGGTAATTCACCCCTCCACTTT.

The CDR3 here is CASSHGQGYEQYF. The CDR3 bases are TGTGCCAGCAGTCATGGACAGGGCTACGAGCAGTACTTC. The chain joins TRBV27 to TRBJ2-7; the match to TRBD1 covers 8 bases. The CDR3 has 13 residues. Germline trimming cut 5 bases from V and 3 bases from J; bases unmatched to any gene: 3. The germline V gene encodes CDR1 MNHEY and CDR2 SMNVEV (reference sequence).

J is TRBJ1-1 and V is TRBV18; the D gene is possibly TRBD1 (5 bases). There are 14 residues in the CDR3. Germline V gene data show CDR1 as KGHSH and CDR2 as LQKENI. Trimming shortened V by 2 bases and J by 5 bases, and 12 bases separated the two germline ends. The CDR3 DNA sequence: TGTGCCAGCTCACCAATGGGCAGGGTTACTGAAGCTTTCTTT. Its translation is CASSPMGRVTEAFF.

V is TRBV14 and J is TRBJ1-1, with TRBD1 identical over 7 bases. CDR1 is SGHDN and CDR2 is FVKESK in the germline V gene. Trimming cost V 4 bases and J 7 bases; bases outside gene matches: 3. There are 12 residues in the CDR3. The CDR3 loop is CASSPTGIEAFF. Here the CDR3 DNA reads TGTGCCAGCAGCCCGACAGGGATTGAAGCTTTCTTT.

This rearrangement joins TRBV7-2 to TRBJ2-1; D is possibly TRBD2 (5 bases). Germline CDR1 and CDR2: SGHTA and FQGNSA. This CDR3 has 12 residues. V gave up 2 bases and J gave up 16 bases, with 15 bases separating them. For the CDR3, the DNA is TGTGCCAGCAGCTTAAGAGAGGGCAATTATTTCTTC. This gives the protein CASSLREGNYFF.

The V call is TRBV19, the J call TRBJ1-5; the match to TRBD1 covers 7 bases. CDR1 and CDR2 (germline): LNHDA, SQIVND (reference sequence). V lost 7 bases and J lost 0; bases outside the gene matches: 6. This CDR3 region has 15 residues. The CDR3 DNA reads TGTGCCAGTACCACGACAGGGAATAGCAATCAGCCCCAGCATTTT. It encodes CASTTTGNSNQPQHF. The full variable domain, in which reference TRBV19 and TRBJ1-5 provide the parts outside the CDR3, is DGGITQSPKYLFRKEGQNVTLSCEQNLNHDAMYWYRQDPGQGLRLIYYSQIVNDFQKGDIAEGYSVSREKKESFPLTVTSAQKNPTAFYLCASTTTGNSNQPQHFGDGTRLSIL.

The genes are TRBV18 and TRBJ2-1, with D unresolved. Germline V gene data show CDR1 as KGHSH and CDR2 as LQKENI. There are 16 residues in the CDR3. Trimming removed 3 bases from V and 3 bases from J, with 15 bases in between. The CDR3 coding sequence is TGTGCCAGCTCACCGAGACTTATTATGTTCTACAATGAGCAGTTCTTC. As protein: CASSPRLIMFYNEQFF.

This clone was observed a single time. The chain couples TRBV7-9 to TRBJ2-4, with 7 bases that match TRBD2. V dropped 5 bases and J dropped 8; count of bases not matched to a gene: 9. CDR1 is SEHNR, CDR2 FQNEAQ, per germline (reference sequence). The CDR3 covers 14 residues. The CDR3 is CASSLRRAGDIQYF. The CDR3 DNA follows: TGTGCCAGCAGCCTCCGGAGGGCGGGAGACATTCAGTACTTC.

The chain is built from TRBV11-2 and TRBJ2-6; D is ambiguous. The CDR3 length is 15 residues. V lost 4 bases and J lost 0, with 7 bases in between. The V gene's germline CDR1 is SGHAT and CDR2 FQNNGV. The CDR3 protein is CASSSIGSGANVLTF. The CDR3, as DNA: TGTGCCAGCAGCTCTATTGGCTCTGGGGCCAACGTCCTGACTTTC.

This clone was seen a single time. The rearrangement links TRBV5-1 to TRBJ2-7, with a weak D call TRBD1 (6 bases). V lost 4 bases, J lost 3 bases, and 17 bases lay in between. CDR1 is SGHRS and CDR2 is YFSETQ in the germline V gene. The CDR3 runs 15 residues. CDR3 loop: CASSPIGGLGYEQYF. The CDR3 nucleotides read TGCGCCAGCAGCCCCATAGGGGGTCTGGGCTACGAGCAGTACTTC.

The gene calls are TRBV6-5 and TRBJ1-5; maybe TRBD1 (6 bases). V dropped 5 bases and J dropped 3 bases, with 11 bases sitting between them. This CDR3 comprises 14 residues. Germline CDR1 MNHEY, CDR2 SVGAGI. CDR3 coding DNA: TGTGCCAGCAGTCCCGGGGACAACAATCAGCCCCAGCATTTT. This sequence encodes CASSPGDNNQPQHF.

This clone was observed a single time. This rearrangement joins TRBV6-1 to TRBJ1-5; no reliable D call. Trimming took 3 bases from V and 0 from J, leaving 9 bases between them. Germline assignment: CDR1 MNHNS and CDR2 SASEGT. The CDR3 runs 15 residues. The CDR3 reads CASSDLNYSNQPQHF. The CDR3 DNA sequence: TGTGCCAGCAGTGACCTTAATTATAGCAATCAGCCCCAGCATTTT.

The chain recombines TRBV3-1 (or the pseudogene TRBV3-2) with TRBJ2-1; TRBD2 matches at 8 bases. Germline values: CDR1 LGHDT, CDR2 YNNKEL (reference sequence). The junction had 5 bases not matched to a gene; V was cut back by 1 base and J by 0 bases. CDR3 length: 17 amino acids. This CDR3 is CASSQVGAGASYNEQFF. The CDR3 region has the DNA TGTGCCAGCAGCCAAGTGGGAGCGGGAGCCTCCTACAATGAGCAGTTCTTC.

The V and J genes are TRBV15 and TRBJ2-1; 8 positions agree with TRBD2. Germline CDR1 LNHNV, CDR2 YYDKDF (reference sequence). Trimming at V came to 0 bases and at J to 10 bases, leaving 8 bases not matched to a gene. There are 15 residues in the CDR3. For the CDR3, the DNA is TGTGCCACCAGCAGAGATCGGACTAGCAGAGGGGAGCAGTTCTTC. Translation gives CATSRDRTSRGEQFF.

This chain connects TRBV3-1 (or the pseudogene TRBV3-2) to TRBJ2-7; 8 bases map to TRBD1. Trimming took 1 base from V and 7 from J; bases not matched to a gene: 9. Per germline, CDR1 LGHDT and CDR2 YNNKEL (reference sequence). This CDR3 has 15 residues. The CDR3 nucleotides are TGTGCCAGCAGCCAAGGACAGGGGCGAGGTGAGGAGCAGTACTTC. It codes for CASSQGQGRGEEQYF.

This clone was seen a handful of times. The J gene is TRBJ2-1, the V gene TRBV5-1; a possible D gene is TRBD2 (5 bases). Germline CDR1 SGHRS, CDR2 YFSETQ. The CDR3 is 14 amino acids. V gave up 2 bases and J gave up 9 bases, with 15 bases separating them. The CDR3 reads CASSLDGKVGEQFF. CDR3 nucleotide sequence: TGCGCCAGCAGCTTAGACGGGAAAGTAGGTGAGCAGTTCTTC.

The table lists this clone with a few counts. CDR3: CASSPLGGTYEQYF. The DNA of the CDR3 is TGTGCCAGCAGCCCCCTGGGAGGAACCTACGAGCAGTACTTC. V gene TRBV11-2 combines with J gene TRBJ2-7, with a weak D call TRBD2 (6 bases). The CDR3 has 14 residues. From germline, CDR1 is SGHAT and CDR2 FQNNGV. V lost 5 bases and J lost 2, with 13 bases in between.

The chain links TRBV18 to TRBJ2-2, with no clear D. In germline, CDR1 is KGHSH, CDR2 LQKENI. V was trimmed by 2 bases and J by 4 bases, leaving 5 bases between them. The CDR3 runs 13 residues. Here the CDR3 DNA reads TGTGCCAGCTCACCATTGAGCACCGGGGAGCTGTTTTTT. It encodes CASSPLSTGELFF.

This clone has a handful of counts. The chain carries TRBV19 and TRBJ1-4; 11 positions agree with TRBD1. Germline lookup yields CDR1 LNHDA and CDR2 SQIVND (reference sequence). V was clipped by 8 bases and J by 6 bases; unmatched bases: 8. This CDR3 is 15 amino acids long. The CDR3 DNA is TGTGCCAGTGGCCGGCCGGGACAGGGGGATGAAAAACTGTTTTTT. Its protein product is CASGRPGQGDEKLFF.

J is TRBJ2-2 and V is TRBV4-3, with D unresolved. The germline V and J ends were trimmed by 0 bases and 2 bases, with 13 bases remaining between them. The V gene's germline CDR1 is LGHNA and CDR2 YSLEER. This CDR3 contains 17 residues. The CDR3 reads CASSQEVSTSNTGELFF. CDR3 in DNA: TGCGCCAGCAGCCAAGAAGTCAGTACGTCTAACACCGGGGAGCTGTTTTTT.

The genes are TRBV2 and TRBJ1-5; 7 bases are a match to TRBD1. CDR1 and CDR2 (germline): SNHLY, FYNNEI. CDR3 length: 14 amino acids. V was clipped by 5 bases and J by 6 bases; unmatched bases: 7. This CDR3 is CASSLQGYSQPQHF. The CDR3 nucleotides read TGTGCCAGCAGTCTACAGGGGTACAGTCAGCCCCAGCATTTT.

This chain connects TRBV4-3 to TRBJ2-7; 9 nucleotides align to TRBD1. V gave up 5 bases and J gave up 2 bases; unmatched junction bases: 4. The CDR3 covers 14 residues. Germline CDR1 is LGHNA and CDR2 is YSLEER. The CDR3 bases are TGCGCCAGCAGCAAGACAGGGGGGGCCTACGAGCAGTACTTC. Amino acid sequence: CASSKTGGAYEQYF.

The J gene is TRBJ2-7, the V gene TRBV7-9; perhaps TRBD2 as D (5 bases). Trimming removed 5 bases from V and 0 bases from J, with 17 bases in between. Germline lookup yields CDR1 SEHNR and CDR2 FQNEAQ (reference sequence). The CDR3 contains 16 residues. The CDR3 loop reads CASSDLVSGLSYEQYF. CDR3 DNA: TGTGCCAGCAGCGATTTGGTCAGCGGACTCTCCTACGAGCAGTACTTC.

The chain employs TRBV4-1 and TRBJ1-1; D might be TRBD1 (5 bases). Germline loops: CDR1 MGHRA, CDR2 YSYEKL. This CDR3 spans 15 amino acids. The ends were cut back, 4 bases at V and 0 bases at J, with 12 bases in the middle. CDR3 bases: TGCGCCAGCAGCCCAGGCGGGACGGTGAACACTGAAGCTTTCTTT. This sequence encodes CASSPGGTVNTEAFF.

The V and J genes are TRBV11-2 and TRBJ2-1; possible D gene TRBD1, 5 bases. Trimming pared 0 bases from V and 9 bases from J, leaving 9 bases between. The germline CDR1 and CDR2 sequences are SGHAT and FQNNGV. This CDR3 has 13 residues. The CDR3, as DNA: TGTGCCAGCAGCTTAGACAGGGCGGTTGAGCAGTTCTTC. This sequence encodes CASSLDRAVEQFF.

The chain joins TRBV19 to TRBJ1-1; D gene unclear. The CDR3 runs to 16 residues. From germline, CDR1 is LNHDA and CDR2 SQIVND (reference sequence). The V gene lost 6 bases and the J gene lost 0 bases, with 17 bases spanning the gap. In DNA form, the CDR3 reads TGTGCCAGTAGAAATTTAGGGAGTTGGATGAACACTGAAGCTTTCTTT. Amino acid sequence: CASRNLGSWMNTEAFF. The whole variable domain, remainder taken from reference TRBV19 and TRBJ1-1, is DGGITQSPKYLFRKEGQNVTLSCEQNLNHDAMYWYRQDPGQGLRLIYYSQIVNDFQKGDIAEGYSVSREKKESFPLTVTSAQKNPTAFYLCASRNLGSWMNTEAFFGQGTRLTVV.